The 22 T cell receptor beta chains presented below share a single source sample, sequenced in a study of Graves' ophthalmopathy and Graves' hyperthyroidism. RNA transcripts were the source from which TCR beta CDR3 regions were amplified. The authors performed first-round RT-PCR with HTBI primers and then a second-round multiplex PCR. TCRdb passed the multiplex PCR reads through MiXCR, listing each CDR3 protein once. The table lists roughly 610,000 distinct CDR3 sequences, about a fifth of them singletons. The sequenced material came from peripheral blood. The receptors come from a woman younger than 35 with stable Graves' hyperthyroidism. Some clones in this sample may be carry-over from other donors' samples.

This clonotype was observed a few times. The rearrangement links TRBV20-1 to TRBJ1-1; 9 bases agree with TRBD1. V was clipped by 0 bases and J by 6 bases; unmatched bases: 2. The CDR3 spans 13 residues. Looked up from germline, CDR1 is DFQATT and CDR2 is SNEGSKA (reference sequence). The CDR3 DNA reads TGCAGTGCTAGAGAACAGGGGGCGGCTGAAGCTTTCTTT. It encodes CSAREQGAAEAFF.

The sample holds many counts of this clonotype. The chain recombines TRBV6-1 with TRBJ1-5; 8 bases line up with TRBD1. Germline CDR1 reads MNHNS; CDR2 reads SASEGT. The CDR3 runs to 13 residues. The ends lost 6 bases at V and 2 bases at J; junction bases unmatched: 0. This CDR3 is CASRTGGNQPQHF. For the CDR3, the DNA is TGTGCCAGCAGGACAGGGGGCAATCAGCCCCAGCATTTT.

J is TRBJ2-2 and V is TRBV5-1; D uncertain. The germline V and J ends were trimmed by 1 base and 0 bases, with 10 bases remaining between them. The CDR3 is made up of 16 amino acids. The germline V gene encodes CDR1 SGHRS and CDR2 YFSETQ. The CDR3 DNA reads as TGCGCCAGCAGCTTGTCTCCAGGATCGAACACCGGGGAGCTGTTTTTT. It specifies CASSLSPGSNTGELFF.

V usage is TRBV6-1 and J usage is TRBJ2-7; D perhaps matches TRBD2 (5 bases). CDR1 MNHNS and CDR2 SASEGT come from the germline V gene. The CDR3 is 13 amino acids. Between the trimmed V and J ends, which lost 3 bases and 7 bases, there was a span of 13 bases. As DNA, the CDR3 is TGTGCCAGCAGTGATATCCCTGAGGGTGAGCAGTACTTC. It codes for CASSDIPEGEQYF.

The V and J genes are TRBV20-1 and TRBJ2-5; D tentatively fits TRBD1 or TRBD2 (7 bases each). Germline V lookup: CDR1 DFQATT, CDR2 SNEGSKA (reference sequence). Trimming left V 4 bases short and J 0 bases short, with 21 bases between. The CDR3 is 17 amino acids. The CDR3 DNA reads TGCAGTGCTATATACAGGGGCGGGGGACCGTACCAAGAGACCCAGTACTTC. This sequence encodes CSAIYRGGGPYQETQYF.

In DNA form, the CDR3 reads TGTGCCAGCAGTTCAGAGGACCTGAACACTGAAGCTTTCTTT. Amino acids: CASSSEDLNTEAFF. This rearrangement joins TRBV6-5 to TRBJ1-1, with no clear D. Germline V gene sequence: CDR1 MNHEY, CDR2 SVGAGI. The CDR3 sequence is 14 residues long. V was cut by 4 bases and J by 0 bases, with 9 bases left in between.

The chain recombines TRBV11-2 with TRBJ2-5, with a weak D call TRBD1 (7 bases). Germline V lookup: CDR1 SGHAT, CDR2 FQNNGV. The CDR3 totals 16 residues. V shed 4 bases and J shed 7 bases, with 22 bases lying between them. For the CDR3, the DNA is TGTGCCAGCAGCTCCACCCAGGCGGAGGGGGCCGGGACCCAGTACTTC. The encoded protein is CASSSTQAEGAGTQYF.

This clonotype was seen repeatedly, ten times or more. V usage is TRBV5-1 and J usage is TRBJ2-7; 8 bases line up with TRBD2. This CDR3 is built from 16 residues. With V trimmed by 1 base and J by 3 bases, 9 bases remained unmatched. Germline CDR1 reads SGHRS; CDR2 reads YFSETQ. CDR3: CASSLSSGGLHYEQYF. The DNA of the CDR3 is TGCGCCAGCAGCTTGAGCAGCGGGGGCCTTCACTACGAGCAGTACTTC.

In DNA form, the CDR3 reads TGTGCTAGTGGTTTATGGAGGGAGTCGAACACCGGGGAGCTGTTTTTT. It specifies CASGLWRESNTGELFF. The chain is built from TRBV12-5 and TRBJ2-2; D perhaps matches TRBD2 (6 bases). V dropped 3 bases and J dropped 0 bases, with 11 bases sitting between them. The CDR3 is 16 residues long. Per the germline V gene, CDR1 is LGHNT and CDR2 is FRNRAP.

This clonotype was found many times. The chain joins TRBV29-1 to TRBJ1-5; no clear D. V was cut by 7 bases and J by 0 bases, with 13 bases left in between. The CDR3 runs 14 residues. Looked up from germline, CDR1 is SQVTM and CDR2 is ANQGSEA. CDR3 region: CSAGMGNSNQPQHF. CDR3 bases: TGCAGCGCCGGGATGGGAAATAGCAATCAGCCCCAGCATTTT. Complete variable domain (other parts from reference TRBV29-1 and TRBJ1-5): SAVISQKPSRDICQRGTSLTIQCQVDSQVTMMFWYRQQPGQSLTLIATANQGSEATYESGFVIDKFPISRPNLTFSTLTVSNMSPEDSSIYLCSAGMGNSNQPQHFGDGTRLSIL.

The DNA for the CDR3 is TGTGCCAGCAGTTTAGGGGGACAAGTATTCTTT. It codes for CASSLGGQVFF. The chain combines TRBV12-3 or TRBV12-4 with TRBJ1-1; D is perhaps TRBD1 (6 bases). Trimming pared 1 base from V and 14 bases from J, leaving 11 bases between. This CDR3 comprises 11 residues.

The chain employs TRBV4-1 and TRBJ1-2; D is unresolved. In germline, CDR1 is MGHRA, CDR2 YSYEKL. This CDR3 has 15 amino acids. V was trimmed by 3 bases and J by 5 bases, leaving 16 bases between them. This CDR3 reads CASSQEHETIYGYTF. CDR3 coding DNA: TGCGCCAGCAGCCAGGAACACGAAACCATTTATGGCTACACCTTC.

The chain employs TRBV7-9 and TRBJ1-1; D uncertain. Germline CDR1 is SEHNR and CDR2 is FQNEAQ (reference sequence). Trimming removed 5 bases at V and 2 bases at J, with 12 bases between. The CDR3 is 14 amino acids. CDR3 region: CASSPPTRNTEAFF. The DNA of the CDR3 is TGTGCCAGCAGCCCACCGACAAGAAACACTGAAGCTTTCTTT.

This clonotype was seen only a few times. The V call is TRBV2, the J call TRBJ2-7, with D perhaps TRBD2 (6 bases). Germline CDR1 SNHLY, CDR2 FYNNEI. The CDR3 has 14 amino acids. V lost 7 bases and J 4 bases, leaving 17 bases between the germline ends. The CDR3 sequence: CASNLDGGPYEQYF. The CDR3 region has the DNA TGTGCCAGCAACCTGGACGGGGGACCTTACGAGCAGTACTTC. The full variable domain, rest sourced from reference TRBV2 and TRBJ2-7, is EPEVTQTPSHQVTQMGQEVILRCVPISNHLYFYWYRQILGQKVEFLVSFYNNEISEKSEIFDDQFSVERPDGSNFTLKIRSTKLEDSAMYFCASNLDGGPYEQYFGPGTRLTVT.

This clonotype showed up just a few times. The rearrangement links TRBV28 to TRBJ2-5; D is uncertain. Germline lookup yields CDR1 MDHEN and CDR2 SYDVKM. Trimming left V 3 bases short and J 2 bases short, with 10 bases between. The CDR3 runs 14 residues. CDR3 sequence: CASSFRVPQETQYF. As DNA, the CDR3 is TGTGCCAGCAGTTTCCGGGTCCCGCAAGAGACCCAGTACTTC. The variable domain in full, with the rest retrieved from reference TRBV28 and TRBJ2-5, is DVKVTQSSRYLVKRTGEKVFLECVQDMDHENMFWYRQDPGLGLRLIYFSYDVKMKEKGDIPEGYSVSREKKERFSLILESASTNQTSMYLCASSFRVPQETQYFGPGTRLLVL.

This clonotype was seen a handful of times. The chain carries TRBV4-1 and TRBJ1-6, with D perhaps matching TRBD1 (6 bases). The V and J ends lost 1 base and 8 bases respectively, with 15 bases between them. This CDR3 has 16 amino acids. Germline V gene sequence: CDR1 MGHRA, CDR2 YSYEKL. CDR3 sequence (DNA): TGCGCCAGCAGCCAAGGTCTCTCCAGGGGCTATTCACCCCTCCACTTT. Its protein product is CASSQGLSRGYSPLHF.

CDR3 coding DNA: TGTGCCAGCAGCTTATTGGGGGCCCCGAACACTGAAGCTTTCTTT. Residues: CASSLLGAPNTEAFF. V usage is TRBV7-2 and J usage is TRBJ1-1, with D possibly TRBD1 on 6 matching bases. From germline, CDR1 is SGHTA and CDR2 FQGNSA. This CDR3 comprises 15 residues. V gave up 2 bases and J gave up 1 base, with 11 bases separating them.

This clonotype was counted at least ten times. This sequence joins TRBV29-1 and TRBJ1-1; D may be TRBD1 (6 bases). Trimming shortened V by 4 bases and J by 0 bases, and 12 bases separated the two germline ends. This CDR3 contains 14 residues. The germline V gene encodes CDR1 SQVTM and CDR2 ANQGSEA. In DNA, the CDR3 is TGCAGCGTTGGGGGTGGGACAATGAACACTGAAGCTTTCTTT. The encoded protein is CSVGGGTMNTEAFF.

In this sample, this clonotype turned up many times. The CDR3 region has the DNA TGTGCCAGCAGTGAAATGGGGTATCAGCCCCAGCATTTT. It yields the protein CASSEMGYQPQHF. The chain is built from TRBV6-1 and TRBJ1-5; no firm D call. This CDR3 has 13 amino acids. CDR1 and CDR2 (germline): MNHNS, SASEGT. V was clipped by 2 bases and J by 5 bases, with 7 bases between them.

At least ten counts were recorded for this clonotype. The V call is TRBV20-1, the J call TRBJ2-7; maybe TRBD1 (5 bases). V was cut by 7 bases and J by 2 bases, with 12 bases left in between. The CDR3 has 12 residues. Germline lookup yields CDR1 DFQATT and CDR2 SNEGSKA (reference sequence). The CDR3 reads CSGSRAAYEQYF. CDR3 DNA: TGCAGTGGGTCCAGGGCCGCCTACGAGCAGTACTTC.

Comments on this clonotype: This may be a read error: a much more frequent sequence differs by one nucleotide. The rearrangement uses TRBV24-1 and TRBJ1-1; a weak D match, TRBD1 (5 bases). The CDR3 loop spans 14 amino acids. Germline assignment: CDR1 KGHDR and CDR2 SFDVKD. The CDR3 DNA reads as TGTGTCACCAGTGCGCGGGGCATGTACACTGAAGCTTTCTTT. Its protein product is CVTSARGMYTEAFF.

The chain carries TRBV19 and TRBJ2-7; 10 bases are a match to TRBD1. The CDR3 loop spans 16 amino acids. V was pared by 11 bases and J by 2 bases, with 15 bases of the junction left unmatched. From germline, CDR1 is LNHDA and CDR2 SQIVND (reference sequence). CDR3 DNA: TGTGCCCCAATCGGACGCCCGGGACAGGGGACCTACGAGCAGTACTTC. This translates into CAPIGRPGQGTYEQYF.